Each of the 22 T cell receptor beta chains below was sequenced from the same sample in a study of blood T cell repertoires in COVID-19. Repertoires were generated with immunoSEQ multiplex PCR, while TCRdb's copy carries only in-frame clones and drops some. The sample includes about 98,000 clones, roughly 86% seen only once; the top ten take around 9.4%. Sequencing was performed on peripheral blood. These receptors came from a man aged 40-49 years with active or convalescent COVID-19.

This chain connects TRBV19 to TRBJ1-2, with 9 bases identical to TRBD1. Germline CDR1 is LNHDA and CDR2 is SQIVND (reference sequence). The CDR3 has 13 amino acids. Trimming removed 3 bases from V and 6 bases from J; junction bases left unmatched: 2. The CDR3 sequence: CASSIRDRDGYTF. CDR3 sequence (DNA): TGTGCCAGTAGTATTAGGGACAGGGATGGCTACACCTTC. Full variable domain (outside the CDR3, taken from reference TRBV19 and TRBJ1-2): DGGITQSPKYLFRKEGQNVTLSCEQNLNHDAMYWYRQDPGQGLRLIYYSQIVNDFQKGDIAEGYSVSREKKESFPLTVTSAQKNPTAFYLCASSIRDRDGYTFGSGTRLTVV.

The chain has TRBV27 and TRBJ1-2; TRBD1 aligns across 8 bases. J lost 3 bases, V lost 7 bases, and 10 bases had no gene match. CDR3 length: 15 residues. CDR1 and CDR2 (germline): MNHEY, SMNVEV (reference sequence). CDR3 DNA: TGTGCCAGCACCCCTAGGCAGGGGGCCTACTATGGCTACACCTTC. Translating it yields CASTPRQGAYYGYTF.

This clone was recorded only once. The chain employs TRBV9 and TRBJ2-1, with a weak D call TRBD1 (6 bases). This CDR3 is built from 15 residues. The germline V and J ends were trimmed by 6 bases and 7 bases, with 20 bases remaining between them. CDR1 is SGDLS and CDR2 is YYNGEE in the germline V gene. In nucleotides, the CDR3 is TGTGCCAGCACCCTTGGGGACGGGACACTGAATGAGCAGTTCTTC. This encodes CASTLGDGTLNEQFF.

This clone was detected only a few times. The J gene is TRBJ1-6, the V gene TRBV7-6; weak D call: TRBD1 (5 bases). Germline values: CDR1 SGHVS, CDR2 FNYEAQ. Trimming pared 5 bases from V and 10 bases from J, leaving 15 bases between. This CDR3 has 14 residues. The CDR3 sequence: CASSQLDKDSPLHF. Written as DNA, the CDR3 is TGTGCCAGCAGCCAGCTGGACAAGGACTCACCCCTCCACTTT.

This chain connects TRBV7-2 to TRBJ2-4; 10 nucleotides agree with TRBD1. The CDR3 has 16 amino acids. In germline, CDR1 is SGHTA, CDR2 FQGNSA. J was trimmed by 7 bases and V by 5 bases; bases with no gene match: 11. CDR3 amino acids: CASSAASGTGANIQYF. The CDR3 DNA sequence: TGTGCCAGCAGCGCGGCGTCCGGGACAGGGGCGAACATTCAGTACTTC. Drawing the rest from reference TRBV7-2 and TRBJ2-4, the complete variable domain is GAGVSQSPSNKVTEKGKDVELRCDPISGHTALYWYRQSLGQGLEFLIYFQGNSAPDKSGLPSDRFSAERTGGSVSTLTIQRTQQEDSAVYLCASSAASGTGANIQYFGAGTRLSVL.

This clone has just a few counts. This chain connects TRBV7-3 to TRBJ1-3; D remains unclear. The CDR3 contains 15 residues. V was trimmed by 5 bases and J by 0 bases, leaving 11 bases between them. Germline CDR1 reads SGHTA; CDR2 reads FQGTGA. CDR3: CASSGSRDSGNTIYF. The CDR3 DNA follows: TGTGCCAGCAGCGGGTCGCGGGACTCTGGAAACACCATATATTTT.

This clone was detected once. The rearrangement joins TRBV5-1 to TRBJ1-1; D is ambiguous. Germline V gives CDR1 SGHRS, CDR2 YFSETQ. The CDR3 runs 13 residues. V lost 0 bases and J 10 bases, leaving 13 bases between the germline ends. The CDR3: CASSLAEGWGAFF. CDR3 in DNA: TGCGCCAGCAGCTTGGCCGAGGGTTGGGGAGCTTTCTTT.

The rearrangement uses TRBV18 and TRBJ1-2; tentatively, D is TRBD1 (6 bases). The CDR3 runs to 16 residues. Trimming shortened V by 3 bases and J by 5 bases, and 19 bases separated the two germline ends. CDR1 is KGHSH and CDR2 is LQKENI in the germline V gene. In DNA form, the CDR3 reads TGTGCCAGCTCACCGCAGCAAACGGACAGCACATATGGCTACACCTTC. It yields the protein CASSPQQTDSTYGYTF.

The chain joins TRBV5-6 to TRBJ2-1; D is unresolved. Trimming removed 4 bases at V and 5 bases at J, with 4 bases between. Germline V gene data show CDR1 as SGHDT and CDR2 as YYEEEE. The CDR3 consists of 11 residues. The CDR3 sequence: CASSLHNEQFF. The CDR3 DNA reads TGTGCCAGCAGCCTACACAATGAGCAGTTCTTC.

The gene calls are TRBV25-1 and TRBJ1-1, with a tentative D call TRBD1 (6 bases). Between the trimmed V and J ends, which lost 5 bases and 7 bases, there was a span of 20 bases. This CDR3 contains 15 residues. The germline V gene encodes CDR1 MGHDK and CDR2 SYGVNS. The CDR3 sequence: CASSNPGQLGYEAFF. CDR3 nucleotide sequence: TGTGCCAGCAGTAACCCTGGACAGCTCGGATATGAAGCTTTCTTT.

This sequence joins TRBV19 and TRBJ2-5; D is undetermined. Germline V gene sequence: CDR1 LNHDA, CDR2 SQIVND (reference sequence). CDR3 length: 11 amino acids. Trimming removed 5 bases at V and 4 bases at J, with 5 bases between. CDR3 sequence (DNA): TGTGCCAGTAGTCTAAGAGAGACCCAGTACTTC. This codes for CASSLRETQYF.

The gene calls are TRBV18 and TRBJ1-2; 8 nucleotides align to TRBD1. This CDR3 is built from 17 residues. J lost 7 bases, V lost 0 bases, and 13 bases had no gene match. CDR1 KGHSH and CDR2 LQKENI come from the germline V gene. The chain's CDR3 is CASSPPGQAVWGSGYTF. In DNA form, the CDR3 reads TGTGCCAGCTCACCACCGGGACAGGCCGTATGGGGTAGTGGCTACACCTTC.

This sequence joins TRBV10-3 and TRBJ1-1; TRBD1 is a possible D gene (6 bases). The germline CDR1 and CDR2 sequences are ENHRY and SYGVKD. This CDR3 spans 16 amino acids. The V and J ends lost 4 bases and 2 bases respectively, with 17 bases between them. The CDR3 DNA reads as TGTGCCATCAGTGGGGCAGCAGGGGAGGGTAACACTGAAGCTTTCTTT. Encoded protein: CAISGAAGEGNTEAFF.

The rearrangement links TRBV5-1 to TRBJ1-2; TRBD1 might be the D (6 bases). The CDR3 runs to 14 residues. Germline loops: CDR1 SGHRS, CDR2 YFSETQ. The V and J ends lost 4 bases and 7 bases respectively, with 17 bases between them. The CDR3 loop is CASSANRDGGGYTF. The CDR3, as DNA: TGCGCCAGCAGCGCGAACAGGGACGGCGGTGGCTACACCTTC.

The chain uses TRBV5-1 and TRBJ1-2; 9 nucleotides match TRBD1. Per the germline V gene, CDR1 is SGHRS and CDR2 is YFSETQ. The V segment lost 5 bases and the J segment 6 bases; nucleotides outside the gene matches: 8. This CDR3 is 14 amino acids long. In DNA form, the CDR3 reads TGCGCCAGCAGACCGGGACAGGGATCAGATGGCTACACCTTC. Translated, it gives CASRPGQGSDGYTF.

This clone has just one count. This sequence joins TRBV5-1 and TRBJ1-2; TRBD1 aligns across 8 bases. V gave up 4 bases and J gave up 4 bases; unmatched junction bases: 12. Germline CDR1 and CDR2: SGHRS and YFSETQ. This CDR3 is built from 16 residues. The CDR3 region is CASSPLGGQDSYGYTF. DNA for the CDR3: TGCGCCAGCAGCCCCTTGGGGGGACAGGACAGCTATGGCTACACCTTC.

The V and J genes are TRBV21-1 and TRBJ1-1; whether TRBD1, the table's D call, matches the DNA was not checked. TRBV21-1 is a listed pseudogene. The CDR3 loop spans 16 amino acids. The CDR3 here is CASSKVGGTGVTEAFF. CDR3 nucleotide sequence: TGTGCCAGCAGCAAAGTGGGCGGGACAGGGGTAACTGAAGCTTTCTTT.

J is TRBJ2-2 and V is TRBV11-1; D is uncertain. This CDR3 spans 15 amino acids. Deletions cut 2 bases from V and 1 base from J, with 8 bases between. CDR1 and CDR2 from the germline V gene are SGHAT and FQDESV (reference sequence). As DNA, the CDR3 is TGTGCCAGCAGCTTAACGCCCGGGAACACCGGGGAGCTGTTTTTT. Amino acid sequence: CASSLTPGNTGELFF.

The chain is built from TRBV6-5 and TRBJ1-6; no definite D call. CDR3 size: 16 residues. Trimming cost V 4 bases and J 0 bases, with 10 bases left between them. CDR1 and CDR2 (germline): MNHEY, SVGAGI. As DNA, the CDR3 is TGTGCCAGCAGTTCCGCTCCGAGCTCCTATAATTCACCCCTCCACTTT. It yields the protein CASSSAPSSYNSPLHF.

The chain links TRBV3-1 (or the pseudogene TRBV3-2) to TRBJ1-2; TRBD1 matches at 8 bases. This CDR3 region has 11 residues. Germline V gene data show CDR1 as LGHDT and CDR2 as YNNKEL (reference sequence). The V segment lost 7 bases and the J segment 8 bases; nucleotides outside the gene matches: 3. DNA of the CDR3: TGTGCCAGCAATCAGGGGGCGGGCTACACCTTC. Amino acid sequence: CASNQGAGYTF.

V and J are TRBV7-2 and TRBJ1-1; TRBD1 aligns across 9 bases. This CDR3 is 13 amino acids long. V lost 3 bases, J lost 5 bases, and 1 base stayed unmatched. Germline V gene data show CDR1 as SGHTA and CDR2 as FQGNSA. In DNA, the CDR3 is TGTGCCAGCAGCTTGGGACAGGGAACTGAAGCTTTCTTT. This encodes CASSLGQGTEAFF.

J is TRBJ1-3 and V is TRBV10-3; the D gene is possibly TRBD1 (5 bases). CDR3 length: 15 amino acids. Trimming shortened V by 0 bases and J by 2 bases, and 8 bases separated the two germline ends. Germline V lookup: CDR1 ENHRY, CDR2 SYGVKD. The CDR3 here is CAISESTRAGNTIYF. CDR3 coding DNA: TGTGCCATCAGTGAGTCGACCAGGGCTGGAAACACCATATATTTT.